The 30 T cell receptor beta chains given below trace back to one sample, sequenced in a study of T cells in AML relapse after transplant. TCR alpha and beta chains were amplified from RNA by modified RACE PCR. TCRdb re-derived calls from the PCR reads in MiXCR, one entry per CDR3 protein. The profile shows 3,000 to 4,000 distinct CDR3 sequences, about 11% of them singletons. Specimen: bone marrow, either the whole sample or a sorted T cell fraction (not recorded which), collected in complete remission. The source of these receptors is a human donor who had a stem cell transplant for acute myeloid leukemia. Certain T cells may be donor cells from the graft.

V is TRBV9 and J is TRBJ1-1; D is perhaps TRBD1 (5 bases). The CDR3 is 19 residues long. Germline V gives CDR1 SGDLS, CDR2 YYNGEE. V was trimmed by 0 bases and J by 1 base, leaving 22 bases between them. CDR3 sequence: CASSVDPMTRGVGNTEAFF. The CDR3 DNA is TGTGCCAGCAGCGTAGACCCTATGACGAGGGGAGTTGGGAACACTGAAGCTTTCTTT.

In its sample, this clonotype ranks as medium-sized. The CDR3 DNA reads TGTGCCAGCAGCGTAAGACTAGCGGGGTATTACGAGCAGTACTTC. As protein: CASSVRLAGYYEQYF. The rearrangement joins TRBV9 to TRBJ2-7, with 11 nucleotides matching TRBD2. Trimming cost V 1 base and J 4 bases; bases outside gene matches: 4. This CDR3 is built from 15 residues. The germline CDR1 and CDR2 sequences are SGDLS and YYNGEE. The full variable domain, completed using reference TRBV9 and TRBJ2-7, is DSGVTQTPKHLITATGQRVTLRCSPRSGDLSVYWYQQSLDQGLQFLIQYYNGEERAKGNILERFSAQQFPDLHSELNLSSLELGDSALYFCASSVRLAGYYEQYFGPGTRLTVT.

This clonotype was seen ten or more times. The J gene is TRBJ1-2, the V gene TRBV7-9, with a possible D match to TRBD1 (6 bases). This CDR3 is built from 16 residues. V lost 1 base, J lost 5 bases, and 17 bases lay in between. Germline-derived CDR1 and CDR2 are SEHNR and FQNEAQ (reference sequence). As DNA, the CDR3 is TGTGCCAGCAGCTTAGACTGGACAGTCCCCTTATATGGCTACACCTTC. Translated, it gives CASSLDWTVPLYGYTF.

This clonotype has a count of ten or more. This chain uses TRBV10-3 with TRBJ2-1; TRBD2 matches at 12 bases. Looked up from germline, CDR1 is ENHRY and CDR2 is SYGVKD. The ends lost 5 bases at V and 5 bases at J; junction bases unmatched: 4. The CDR3 is 15 amino acids. This CDR3 reads CAISLGLAGNNEQFF. CDR3 coding DNA: TGTGCCATCAGTCTCGGACTAGCGGGGAACAATGAGCAGTTCTTC.

As to this clonotype: With a much larger clone just one base away, this may be a read error. This rearrangement joins TRBV5-1 to TRBJ2-3; maybe TRBD2 (7 bases). Trimming pared 8 bases from V and 6 bases from J, leaving 22 bases between. This CDR3 comprises 15 residues. Germline values: CDR1 SGHRS, CDR2 YFSETQ. The CDR3 nucleotides read TGCGCCAGTCAAGCGGCGGGGGCGACGGTTGATACGCAGTATTTT. This gives the protein CASQAAGATVDTQYF.

With regard to this clonotype: A read error may explain this, as a much larger clone is one base away. The chain combines TRBV15 with TRBJ2-5; 7 nucleotides align to TRBD1. Germline-derived CDR1 and CDR2 are LNHNV and YYDKDF (reference sequence). The length of the CDR3 is 15 residues. DNA of the CDR3: TGTACCACCAGCAGAGATCTCGCAGGGGGTGAGACCCAGTACTTC. Amino acid sequence: CTTSRDLAGGETQYF.

In its sample, this clonotype was seen many times. The V call is TRBV12-3 or TRBV12-4, the J call TRBJ1-5; 7 nucleotides match TRBD1. Trimming removed 6 bases from V and 6 bases from J; junction bases left unmatched: 8. The length of the CDR3 is 14 residues. The CDR3 loop is CASSQGGRGQPQHF. CDR3 DNA: TGTGCCAGCAGCCAGGGGGGACGAGGTCAGCCCCAGCATTTT.

This clonotype was counted many times. V is TRBV10-3 and J is TRBJ2-1, with 9 bases aligning to TRBD1. Trimming took 3 bases from V and 7 from J; bases not matched to a gene: 4. Looked up from germline, CDR1 is ENHRY and CDR2 is SYGVKD. There are 14 residues in the CDR3. CDR3 sequence reads: CAISEQGARNEQFF. CDR3 sequence (DNA): TGTGCCATCAGTGAACAGGGGGCGAGGAATGAGCAGTTCTTC.

In its sample, this clonotype is medium-sized (0.01 to 0.1%). The gene calls are TRBV9 and TRBJ1-5; D is uncertain. The CDR3 totals 14 residues. The germline V and J ends were trimmed by 0 bases and 0 bases, with 4 bases remaining between them. Germline V lookup: CDR1 SGDLS, CDR2 YYNGEE. The CDR3 loop reads CASSVDGSNQPQHF. The CDR3 region has the DNA TGTGCCAGCAGCGTAGACGGTAGCAATCAGCCCCAGCATTTT.

This clonotype was counted only a few times. The rearrangement links TRBV5-1 to TRBJ1-1, with a tentative D call TRBD1 (6 bases). The CDR3 covers 17 residues. In germline, CDR1 is SGHRS, CDR2 YFSETQ. Trimming removed 4 bases at V and 1 base at J, with 20 bases between. The CDR3 DNA follows: TGCGCCAGCAGCCCCCATGGGGGGCGGAATAAGAACACTGAAGCTTTCTTT. This gives the protein CASSPHGGRNKNTEAFF.

The rearrangement links TRBV11-3 to TRBJ1-1; TRBD1 is a possible D gene (5 bases). Trimming left V 5 bases short and J 5 bases short, with 12 bases between. CDR1 is SGHNT, CDR2 YENEEA, per germline. This CDR3 comprises 13 residues. The CDR3, as DNA: TGTGCCAGCAGCGAGTCGAGGGGTACTGAAGCTTTCTTT. The encoded protein is CASSESRGTEAFF.

This clonotype is classed as medium-sized. V gene TRBV4-1 combines with J gene TRBJ1-2, with D tentatively TRBD1 (5 bases). Deletions cut 0 bases from V and 3 bases from J, with 8 bases between. CDR3 length equals 14 residues. Germline V CDR1 and CDR2: MGHRA, YSYEKL. CDR3 bases: TGCGCCAGCAGCCAAGATCGAGGGGACTATGGCTACACCTTC. It yields the protein CASSQDRGDYGYTF.

This clonotype is medium-sized within its sample. V is TRBV12-3 or TRBV12-4 and J is TRBJ1-5; D is unclear. The ends were cut back, 4 bases at V and 6 bases at J, with 10 bases in the middle. The CDR3 spans 13 residues. The CDR3 DNA sequence: TGTGCCAGCAGTTCGTCACATTTTCAGCCCCAGCATTTT. Its protein is CASSSSHFQPQHF.

This clonotype has only a few counts. This chain connects TRBV5-6 to TRBJ2-2; D unclear. The V gene's germline CDR1 is SGHDT and CDR2 YYEEEE. With 4 bases removed from V and 1 base from J, the gap between germline ends came to 8 bases. The CDR3 totals 14 residues. The CDR3 sequence: CASSEWGNTGELFF. The CDR3 DNA is TGTGCCAGCAGCGAGTGGGGGAACACCGGGGAGCTGTTTTTT. Combining the CDR3 with reference TRBV5-6 and TRBJ2-2 gives the whole variable domain DAGVTQSPTHLIKTRGQQVTLRCSPKSGHDTVSWYQQALGQGPQFIFQYYEEEERQRGNFPDRFSGHQFPNYSSELNVNALLLGDSALYLCASSEWGNTGELFFGEGSRLTVL.

Sample share makes this clonotype medium-sized (0.01 to 0.1%). The chain has TRBV7-3 and TRBJ2-5; 7 bases fit TRBD2. The V gene's germline CDR1 is SGHTA and CDR2 FQGTGA. Trimming removed 1 base from V and 4 bases from J; junction bases left unmatched: 6. The CDR3 sequence is 15 residues long. CDR3 nucleotide sequence: TGTGCCAGCAGCTTAAACCAGCGGGGACCAGAGACCCAGTACTTC. This translates into CASSLNQRGPETQYF.

By proportion, this clonotype is medium-sized. This sequence joins TRBV6-5 and TRBJ1-6; 9 bases agree with TRBD1. Germline assignment: CDR1 MNHEY and CDR2 SVGAGI. This CDR3 has 14 amino acids. The trim removed 6 bases at V and 9 bases at J, leaving 6 bases unmatched. CDR3 nucleotide sequence: TGTGCCAGCAGCTTGGGACAGGGACCTTCACCCCTCCACTTT. The encoded protein is CASSLGQGPSPLHF.

In its sample, this clonotype is medium-sized. The chain has TRBV5-5 and TRBJ1-1, with D possibly matching TRBD1 (6 bases). V shed 0 bases and J shed 5 bases, with 14 bases lying between them. This CDR3 has 15 residues. The germline V gene encodes CDR1 SGHKS and CDR2 YYEKEE (reference sequence). The CDR3 sequence is CASSLGAAGTTEAFF. CDR3 DNA: TGTGCCAGCAGCTTGGGTGCGGCAGGGACAACTGAAGCTTTCTTT.

This clonotype was recorded a few times. V is TRBV11-2 and J is TRBJ2-5; D gene unclear. The ends were cut back, 2 bases at V and 5 bases at J, with 9 bases in the middle. CDR1 SGHAT and CDR2 FQNNGV come from the germline V gene. The CDR3 length is 13 residues. The CDR3 loop is CASSLPPQETQYF. The CDR3 region has the DNA TGTGCCAGCAGCTTACCCCCGCAGGAGACCCAGTACTTC.

In its sample, this clonotype was seen many times. The chain is built from TRBV28 and TRBJ1-1; 7 bases agree with TRBD1. V shed 5 bases and J 3 bases; nucleotides not matched to a gene: 6. This CDR3 comprises 14 residues. Germline-derived CDR1 and CDR2 are MDHEN and SYDVKM. The CDR3 is CASSISQGYTEAFF. CDR3 in DNA: TGTGCCAGCAGTATTTCACAGGGGTACACTGAAGCTTTCTTT. Using reference TRBV28 and TRBJ1-1 for the parts outside the CDR3, the full variable domain is DVKVTQSSRYLVKRTGEKVFLECVQDMDHENMFWYRQDPGLGLRLIYFSYDVKMKEKGDIPEGYSVSREKKERFSLILESASTNQTSMYLCASSISQGYTEAFFGQGTRLTVV.

This clonotype is large (0.1 to 1%) in the sample. CDR3 bases: TGTGCCAGTAGTCCCCCGCGGAACACTGAAGCTTTCTTT. The encoded protein is CASSPPRNTEAFF. V is TRBV19 and J is TRBJ1-1; no firm D call. CDR3 length: 13 amino acids. Trimming cost V 5 bases and J 1 base, with 8 bases left between them. Germline CDR1 reads LNHDA; CDR2 reads SQIVND (reference sequence).

The chain has TRBV4-3 and TRBJ2-7; D ambiguous. Trimming left V 2 bases short and J 0 bases short, with 11 bases between. The CDR3 loop spans 15 amino acids. CDR1 is LGHNA, CDR2 YSLEER, per germline. The CDR3 nucleotides read TGCGCCAGCAGCCAAATCGCAGATAGCTCCTACGAGCAGTACTTC. Amino acids: CASSQIADSSYEQYF.

Concerning this clonotype: Possible read error: a much larger clone is one base away. J is TRBJ2-3 and V is TRBV12-3 or TRBV12-4, with 11 bases lining up with TRBD1. The CDR3 contains 15 residues. V gave up 3 bases and J gave up 2 bases; unmatched junction bases: 1. CDR3 bases: TGTGCCAGCAGTTTGGACAGGGGGCACACAGATACGCAGTATTTT. Translating gives CASSLDRGHTDTQYF.

This clonotype is medium-sized in the sample. CDR3 loop: CATLSTEAFF. For the CDR3, the DNA is TGTGCCACTCTCAGCACTGAAGCTTTCTTT. This sequence joins TRBV6-6 and TRBJ1-1; the D is unclear. Per the germline V gene, CDR1 is MNHNY and CDR2 is SVGAGI (reference sequence). V lost 10 bases, J lost 4 bases, and 7 bases lay in between. This CDR3 region has 10 residues.

By proportion, this clonotype is medium-sized. The J gene is TRBJ1-1, the V gene TRBV12-3 or TRBV12-4, with 7 bases matching TRBD1. With 0 bases clipped from V and 7 bases from J, the junction kept 8 bases outside the gene matches. CDR3 length equals 15 residues. The CDR3 reads CASSLAGGKYSEAFF. The DNA of the CDR3 is TGTGCCAGCAGTTTAGCAGGGGGCAAGTACAGTGAAGCTTTCTTT.

V gene TRBV28 combines with J gene TRBJ2-7, with a possible D match to TRBD2 (6 bases). This CDR3 region has 15 residues. Germline assignment: CDR1 MDHEN and CDR2 SYDVKM. V shed 3 bases and J shed 2 bases, with 14 bases lying between them. CDR3 sequence (DNA): TGTGCCAGCAGTTTTCCCTTAGCGGCACCCTACGAGCAGTACTTC. Translating it yields CASSFPLAAPYEQYF. The whole variable domain, remainder taken from reference TRBV28 and TRBJ2-7, is DVKVTQSSRYLVKRTGEKVFLECVQDMDHENMFWYRQDPGLGLRLIYFSYDVKMKEKGDIPEGYSVSREKKERFSLILESASTNQTSMYLCASSFPLAAPYEQYFGPGTRLTVT.

This clonotype was detected many times. V and J are TRBV19 and TRBJ2-7; D may be TRBD2 (6 bases). Germline loops: CDR1 LNHDA, CDR2 SQIVND (reference sequence). Trimming took off 6 bases at V and 7 bases at J, with 19 bases between the two ends. The CDR3 runs 14 residues. This CDR3 reads CASSPDAGNGEQYF. DNA of the CDR3: TGTGCCAGTAGCCCCGATGCGGGGAATGGGGAGCAGTACTTC.

This clonotype ranks as medium-sized. The chain employs TRBV15 and TRBJ2-1, with D tentatively TRBD1 (6 bases). Germline V lookup: CDR1 LNHNV, CDR2 YYDKDF (reference sequence). V gave up 0 bases and J gave up 0 bases, with 9 bases separating them. The CDR3 has 16 residues. The CDR3 bases are TGTGCCACCAGCAGAGATTTACAGGGCTCCTACAATGAGCAGTTCTTC. Translated: CATSRDLQGSYNEQFF.

By share, this clonotype counts as medium-sized. The chain carries TRBV15 and TRBJ2-5, with 7 nucleotides matching TRBD1. CDR1 LNHNV and CDR2 YYDKDF come from the germline V gene (reference sequence). With 0 bases clipped from V and 5 bases from J, the junction kept 6 bases outside the gene matches. This CDR3 is 15 amino acids long. The CDR3 nucleotides are TGTGCCACCAGCAGAGATCTCGCAGGGGGTGAGACCCAGTACTTC. It codes for CATSRDLAGGETQYF.

This clonotype is labeled as medium-sized. The chain employs TRBV5-5 and TRBJ2-2; 13 nucleotides align to TRBD2. Germline V gene data show CDR1 as SGHKS and CDR2 as YYEKEE (reference sequence). J gave up 4 bases and V 3 bases, and 3 bases lay outside the gene matches. This CDR3 spans 16 amino acids. The CDR3 protein is CASSWGLAGITGELFF. The DNA of the CDR3 is TGTGCCAGCAGCTGGGGACTAGCGGGGATCACCGGGGAGCTGTTTTTT. The complete variable domain, with remaining parts taken from reference TRBV5-5 and TRBJ2-2, reads DAGVTQSPTHLIKTRGQQVTLRCSPISGHKSVSWYQQVLGQGPQFIFQYYEKEERGRGNFPDRFSARQFPNYSSELNVNALLLGDSALYLCASSWGLAGITGELFFGEGSRLTVL.

This clonotype is judged medium-sized. An end of the junction does not agree with germline; a read error may underlie this. This chain uses TRBV11-2 with TRBJ1-5; 8 bases align to TRBD1. The CDR3 consists of 14 residues. CDR1 SGHAT and CDR2 FQNNGV come from the germline V gene. CDR3 loop: CASSLDRGGQPQHF. The CDR3 DNA sequence: TGTGCCAGCAGCCTAGACAGGGGTGGACAGCCCCAGCATTTT.